A selection of T cell receptor beta chains follows, all from one sample in a study of yellow fever vaccine responses in identical twins. TCRdb itself ran the RT-PCR reads through MiXCR, one entry per CDR3 protein. The table has some 1,300 distinct CDR3 sequences, about 80% seen once. Sequencing used T cells from blood (PBMCs), unsorted or a sorted subset (not recorded which), obtained before or after yellow fever vaccination (not recorded which). The receptor source for this set is a female donor who received the yellow fever vaccine. Each CDR3 is given with its conserved first and last residue. The order of the fields is clone size, D gene, J gene, V gene, CDR3 DNA, CDR3 protein. The D gene is left open where the match is weak. Some rows mark clone size as missing; the rest say once, few, many or name a class of expanded clone.

abundance: .; d_gene: .; j_gene: TRBJ2-7; v_gene: TRBV13; CDR3nt: TGTGCCAGCAGCGTAGGCCCGGGGAGCTCCTACGAGCAGTACTTC; CDR3aa: CASSVGPGSSYEQYF
abundance: .; d_gene: .; j_gene: TRBJ2-1; v_gene: TRBV4-3; CDR3nt: TGCGCCAGCAGCCAATCGGGCGAGGGATTCAATGAGCAGTTCTTC; CDR3aa: CASSQSGEGFNEQFF
abundance: .; d_gene: TRBD2; j_gene: TRBJ2-1; v_gene: TRBV10-3; CDR3nt: TGTGCCATCAGTAACCTACTAGCGGGGGTGGATGAGCAGTTCTTC; CDR3aa: CAISNLLAGVDEQFF
abundance: .; d_gene: .; j_gene: TRBJ1-2; v_gene: TRBV7-6; CDR3nt: TGTGCCAGCAGCTCCAGGGTATGGGATGGCTACACCTTC; CDR3aa: CASSSRVWDGYTF
abundance: once; d_gene: TRBD1; j_gene: TRBJ1-2; v_gene: TRBV11-3; CDR3nt: TGTGCCAGCAGCTTATCCCAGGGGGCACCCTATGGCTACACCTTC; CDR3aa: CASSLSQGAPYGYTF
abundance: .; d_gene: .; j_gene: TRBJ1-1; v_gene: TRBV10-3; CDR3nt: TGTGCCATCAGTGAGTCCTCCCAGGGCGACACTGAAGCTTTCTTT; CDR3aa: CAISESSQGDTEAFF
abundance: .; d_gene: .; j_gene: TRBJ2-5; v_gene: TRBV18; CDR3nt: TGTGCCAGCTCACCCACGGCGGAGACCCAGTACTTC; CDR3aa: CASSPTAETQYF
abundance: .; d_gene: TRBD1; j_gene: TRBJ1-2; v_gene: TRBV6-4; CDR3nt: TGTGCCAGCAGCCAGGGACAGGGGAGCTATGGCTACACCTTC; CDR3aa: CASSQGQGSYGYTF
abundance: .; d_gene: .; j_gene: TRBJ2-1; v_gene: TRBV20-1; CDR3nt: TGCAGTGCTAGAGATAGACCTCTAAGCTACAATGAGCAGTTCTTC; CDR3aa: CSARDRPLSYNEQFF
abundance: .; d_gene: .; j_gene: TRBJ2-2; v_gene: TRBV6-5; CDR3nt: TGTGCCAGCAGTTACTCGGCGGTCACCGGGGAGCTGTTTTTT; CDR3aa: CASSYSAVTGELFF
abundance: .; d_gene: .; j_gene: TRBJ1-2; v_gene: TRBV18; CDR3nt: TGTGCCAGCTCACCGTCCGGCAGACCATATGGCTACACCTTC; CDR3aa: CASSPSGRPYGYTF
abundance: .; d_gene: TRBD2; j_gene: TRBJ2-1; v_gene: TRBV7-8; CDR3nt: TGTGCCAGCAGCTTCGGACTAGTCAATGAGCAGTTCTTC; CDR3aa: CASSFGLVNEQFF
abundance: .; d_gene: TRBD2; j_gene: TRBJ2-1; v_gene: TRBV12-3/TRBV12-4; CDR3nt: TGTGCCAGCAGTTCTAGCGGGGGGGCCGGAGGGAATGAGCAGTTCTTC; CDR3aa: CASSSSGGAGGNEQFF
abundance: once; d_gene: .; j_gene: TRBJ2-3; v_gene: TRBV15; CDR3nt: TGTGCCACCAGCCTAGGGACTTTCACAGATACGCAGTATTTT; CDR3aa: CATSLGTFTDTQYF
abundance: .; d_gene: TRBD2; j_gene: TRBJ2-1; v_gene: TRBV11-3; CDR3nt: TGTGCCAGCATGAGTTCTAGCGGGTACAATGAGCAGTTCTTC; CDR3aa: CASMSSSGYNEQFF
abundance: few; d_gene: .; j_gene: TRBJ1-5; v_gene: TRBV6-1; CDR3nt: TGTGCCAGCAGTCAGCACAGGGACCAGCCCCAGCATTTT; CDR3aa: CASSQHRDQPQHF
abundance: .; d_gene: .; j_gene: TRBJ2-5; v_gene: TRBV15; CDR3nt: TGTGCCACCAGCAGAGACCCTCGTATTCTGGAGACCCAGTACTTC; CDR3aa: CATSRDPRILETQYF
abundance: few; d_gene: .; j_gene: TRBJ1-2; v_gene: TRBV5-1; CDR3nt: TGCGCCAGCAGCACCCGGGGCCTTGGCTATGGCTACACCTTC; CDR3aa: CASSTRGLGYGYTF
abundance: .; d_gene: .; j_gene: TRBJ1-1; v_gene: TRBV2; CDR3nt: TGTGCCAGCAGTGGACCGCCGACAGGAGTGAACACTGAAGCTTTCTTT; CDR3aa: CASSGPPTGVNTEAFF
abundance: once; d_gene: TRBD2; j_gene: TRBJ2-1; v_gene: TRBV20-1; CDR3nt: TGCAGTGCTAGAGATTCTAGCGGTTACAATGAGCAGTTCTTC; CDR3aa: CSARDSSGYNEQFF
abundance: .; d_gene: .; j_gene: TRBJ2-2; v_gene: TRBV6-1; CDR3nt: TGTGCCAGCAAGGCAGGGGACACCGGGGAGCTGTTTTTT; CDR3aa: CASKAGDTGELFF
abundance: .; d_gene: .; j_gene: TRBJ2-1; v_gene: TRBV11-1; CDR3nt: TGTGCCAGCAGCTTAGTCCCCCGTGAGCAGTTCTTC; CDR3aa: CASSLVPREQFF
abundance: .; d_gene: .; j_gene: TRBJ2-1; v_gene: TRBV27; CDR3nt: TGTGCCAGCAGTTCTATTCATGAGCAGTTCTTC; CDR3aa: CASSSIHEQFF
abundance: .; d_gene: .; j_gene: TRBJ1-5; v_gene: TRBV10-1; CDR3nt: TGCGCCAGCAGTGATGGGGGCCCGGGGCTGCCCCAGCATTTT; CDR3aa: CASSDGGPGLPQHF
abundance: .; d_gene: TRBD1; j_gene: TRBJ1-1; v_gene: TRBV6-5; CDR3nt: TGTGCCAGCAGTTACTCCCCGGACAGGAGAGCTTTCTTT; CDR3aa: CASSYSPDRRAFF
abundance: once; d_gene: .; j_gene: TRBJ2-6; v_gene: TRBV4-3; CDR3nt: TGCGCCAGCAGCCCAGAACCCACCTCTGGGGCCAACGTCCTGACTTTC; CDR3aa: CASSPEPTSGANVLTF
abundance: .; d_gene: .; j_gene: TRBJ2-3; v_gene: TRBV21-1; CDR3nt: TGTGCCAGCAGCAAAGAAGTAGCGGGGGCCGAGGATACGCAGTATTTT; CDR3aa: CASSKEVAGAEDTQYF
abundance: once; d_gene: .; j_gene: TRBJ2-3; v_gene: TRBV4-2; CDR3nt: TGTGCCAGCAGCCAAGTTATCGGGGGTACCACAGATACGCAGTATTTT; CDR3aa: CASSQVIGGTTDTQYF
abundance: .; d_gene: TRBD1; j_gene: TRBJ2-3; v_gene: TRBV11-2; CDR3nt: TGTGCCAGCCACGGACAGGACACAGATACGCAGTATTTT; CDR3aa: CASHGQDTDTQYF
abundance: .; d_gene: .; j_gene: TRBJ1-4; v_gene: TRBV6-5; CDR3nt: TGTGCCAGCAGTTACGCGGGAACCTTT; CDR3aa: CASSYAGTF
abundance: .; d_gene: .; j_gene: TRBJ2-1; v_gene: TRBV15; CDR3nt: TGTGCCACCAGCCCCCCTGGAGGGGCCTACAATGAGCAGTTCTTC; CDR3aa: CATSPPGGAYNEQFF